This T cell receptor beta chain comes out of a study of beta chain features in type 1 diabetes. Study-wide findings and caveats: For Type 1 diabetes patients, all four CD4+ subsets carried TCRB CDR3s that were moderately but significantly shorter.

A remark on this clone: Its antigen remains unidentified.

Germline V gene data show CDR1 as MNHNY and CDR2 as SVGAGI (reference sequence). This CDR3 is built from 15 residues. The ends lost 2 bases at V and 6 bases at J; junction bases unmatched: 7. Since all of the isolated RNA was reverse transcribed, expressed TCRB transcripts were what got sequenced. Generated by immunoSEQ multiplex PCR, the TCRdb table keeps only in-frame clones and is missing some. The sample lists 550,000 to 850,000 clones, about an eighth seen once, with 0.022% in the top ten. The TCR comes from a man between 18 and 29 years old with type 1 diabetes. Sequencing was performed on naive CD4+ T cells from blood. This chain joins TRBV6-6 and TRBJ2-3; 8 bases map to TRBD1. The CDR3 DNA is TGTGCCAGCAGTTACCCCGTAACAGGGGGGGATACGCAGTATTTT. Translated, it gives CASSYPVTGGDTQYF.